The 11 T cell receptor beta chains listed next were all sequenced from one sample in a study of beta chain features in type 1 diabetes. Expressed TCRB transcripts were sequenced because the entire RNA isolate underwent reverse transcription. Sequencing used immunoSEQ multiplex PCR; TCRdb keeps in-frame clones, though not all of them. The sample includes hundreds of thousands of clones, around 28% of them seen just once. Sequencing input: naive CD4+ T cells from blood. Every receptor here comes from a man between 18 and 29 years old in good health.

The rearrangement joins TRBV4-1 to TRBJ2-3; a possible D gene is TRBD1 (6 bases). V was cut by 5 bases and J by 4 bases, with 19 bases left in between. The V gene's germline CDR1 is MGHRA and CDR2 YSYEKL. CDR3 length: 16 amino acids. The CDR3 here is CASSFSRAPGADTQYF. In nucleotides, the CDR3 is TGCGCCAGCAGCTTCTCAAGGGCCCCAGGGGCAGATACGCAGTATTTT.

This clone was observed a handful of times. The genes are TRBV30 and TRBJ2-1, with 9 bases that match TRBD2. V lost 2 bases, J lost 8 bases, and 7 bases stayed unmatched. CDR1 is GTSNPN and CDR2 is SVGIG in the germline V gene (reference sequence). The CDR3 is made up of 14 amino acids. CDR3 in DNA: TGTGCCTGGAGTCGACTAGCGGAGGACGATGAGCAGTTCTTC. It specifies CAWSRLAEDDEQFF.

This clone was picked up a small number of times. CDR3 in DNA: TGCGCCAGCAGCTTGGAGTCAGTCGGCTCATGGACCCAGTACTTC. It yields the protein CASSLESVGSWTQYF. This chain connects TRBV5-1 to TRBJ2-5; D remains unclear. Trimming stripped 0 bases from V and 7 bases from J, with 16 bases between. The CDR3 covers 15 residues. Germline-derived CDR1 and CDR2 are SGHRS and YFSETQ.

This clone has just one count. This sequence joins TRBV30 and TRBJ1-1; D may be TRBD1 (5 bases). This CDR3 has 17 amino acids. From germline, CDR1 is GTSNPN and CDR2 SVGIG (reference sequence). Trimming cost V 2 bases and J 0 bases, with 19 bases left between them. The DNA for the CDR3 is TGTGCCTGGAGTCCGTGGCAGGGTTTTAACATGAACACTGAAGCTTTCTTT. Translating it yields CAWSPWQGFNMNTEAFF.

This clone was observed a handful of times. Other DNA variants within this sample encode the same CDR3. CDR3 residues: CASSQDGYEQYF. CDR3 bases: TGCGCCAGCAGCCAAGATGGTTACGAGCAGTACTTC. The chain combines TRBV4-1 with TRBJ2-7; D ambiguous. Trimming removed 0 bases from V and 4 bases from J, with 4 bases in between. This CDR3 is 12 amino acids long. Germline lookup yields CDR1 MGHRA and CDR2 YSYEKL.

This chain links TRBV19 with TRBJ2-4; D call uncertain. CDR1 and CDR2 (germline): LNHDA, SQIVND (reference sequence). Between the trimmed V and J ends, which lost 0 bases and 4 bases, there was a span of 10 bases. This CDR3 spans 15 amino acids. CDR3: CASSIDWRPKNIQYF. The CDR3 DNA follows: TGTGCCAGTAGTATAGATTGGCGGCCTAAAAACATTCAGTACTTC.

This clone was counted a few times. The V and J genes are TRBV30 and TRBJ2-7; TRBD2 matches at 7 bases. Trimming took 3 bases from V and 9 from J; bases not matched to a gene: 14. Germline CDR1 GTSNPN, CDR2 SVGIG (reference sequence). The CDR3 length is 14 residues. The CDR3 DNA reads TGTGCCTGGAGAGCGACTAGCAGGGACCTTGGGCAGTACTTC. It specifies CAWRATSRDLGQYF.

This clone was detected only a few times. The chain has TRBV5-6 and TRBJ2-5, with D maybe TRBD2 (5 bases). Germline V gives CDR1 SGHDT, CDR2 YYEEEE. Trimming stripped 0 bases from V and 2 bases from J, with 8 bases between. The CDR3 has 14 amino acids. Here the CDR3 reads CASSLVGRQETQYF. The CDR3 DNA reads TGTGCCAGCAGCTTGGTGGGGAGACAAGAGACCCAGTACTTC.

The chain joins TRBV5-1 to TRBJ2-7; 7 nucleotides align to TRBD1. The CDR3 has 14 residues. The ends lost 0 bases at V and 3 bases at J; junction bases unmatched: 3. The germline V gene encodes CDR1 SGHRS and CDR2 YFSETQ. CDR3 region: CASSLAGGYYEQYF. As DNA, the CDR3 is TGCGCCAGCAGCTTGGCAGGGGGATACTACGAGCAGTACTTC.

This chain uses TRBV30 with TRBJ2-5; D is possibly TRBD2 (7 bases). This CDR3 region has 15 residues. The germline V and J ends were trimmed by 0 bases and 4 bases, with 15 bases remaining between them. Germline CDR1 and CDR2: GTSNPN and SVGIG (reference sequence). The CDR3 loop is CAWSVWRGPVETQYF. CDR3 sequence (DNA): TGTGCCTGGAGTGTCTGGCGGGGGCCGGTAGAGACCCAGTACTTC.

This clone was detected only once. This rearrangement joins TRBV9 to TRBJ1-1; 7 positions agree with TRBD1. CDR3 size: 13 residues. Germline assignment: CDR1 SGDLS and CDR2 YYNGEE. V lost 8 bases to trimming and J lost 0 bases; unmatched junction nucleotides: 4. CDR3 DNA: TGTGCCAGTGCGACAGGGATGAACACTGAAGCTTTCTTT. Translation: CASATGMNTEAFF.